This is a list of T cell receptor beta chains from one sample in a study of blood T cell repertoires in COVID-19. Profiling relied on immunoSEQ multiplex PCR, and the TCRdb table lists in-frame clones only, not all of them. The sample carries roughly 100,000 clones, about 76% recorded once. The source material was peripheral blood. These receptors were collected from a man older than 75 with acute or convalescent COVID-19. Both conserved end residues are part of each CDR3. The D gene is left open where the match is weak. Clone size is not always given. Where it is, it says once, few, many or a class for expanded clones.

d_call j_call clone_size v_call cdr3_aa cdr3_nt
TRBD1 TRBJ1-3 NA TRBV4-3 CASSHPTGENTIYF TGCGCCAGCAGCCACCCGACAGGGGAGAACACCATATATTTT
TRBD1 TRBJ1-2 NA TRBV6-5 CASSYSGQGYYGYTF TGTGCCAGCAGTTACAGTGGACAGGGGTACTATGGCTACACCTTC
TRBD1 TRBJ2-7 NA TRBV27 CASSIDRGPYEQYF TGTGCCAGCAGCATAGACAGGGGGCCCTACGAGCAGTACTTC
TRBD1 TRBJ1-6 NA TRBV19 CASSSRTGGNNSPLHF TGTGCCAGTAGTTCCAGGACAGGGGGTAACAATTCACCCCTCCACTTT
TRBD2 TRBJ2-7 NA TRBV5-1 CASSLAGTSGYEQYF TGCGCCAGCAGCTTGGCTGGGACTAGCGGCTACGAGCAGTACTTC
TRBD1 TRBJ2-2 NA TRBV27 CASSPDRGRTGELFF TGTGCCAGCAGTCCGGACAGGGGGCGGACCGGGGAGCTGTTTTTT
NA TRBJ2-3 NA TRBV29-1 CSVEAPGTQYF TGCAGCGTTGAAGCCCCAGGTACGCAGTATTTT
TRBD1 TRBJ1-3 NA TRBV28 CASSFQTGGDDTIYF TGTGCCAGCAGTTTCCAGACAGGGGGCGATGACACCATATATTTT
NA TRBJ1-1 NA TRBV3-1/TRBV3-2 CASSLSSVITGNTEAFF TGTGCCAGCAGCCTCTCCTCTGTGATTACAGGTAACACTGAAGCTTTCTTT
NA TRBJ1-1 NA TRBV6-5 CASSYSFQGAEAFF TGTGCCAGCAGTTACTCGTTCCAGGGCGCTGAAGCTTTCTTT
TRBD2 TRBJ2-1 NA TRBV5-1 CASSPGTSGRAGVDEQFF TGCGCCAGCAGCCCAGGGACTAGCGGGAGGGCCGGGGTGGACGAGCAGTTCTTC
TRBD1 TRBJ1-2 NA TRBV5-1 CASSLRTGENYGYTF TGCGCCAGCAGCTTGCGGACAGGGGAAAACTATGGCTACACCTTC
NA TRBJ1-1 NA TRBV11-2 CASSKHPGFEAFF TGTGCCAGCAGTAAACATCCGGGGTTTGAAGCTTTCTTT
TRBD2 TRBJ2-1 NA TRBV29-1 CSASGSSYNEQFF TGCAGCGCTAGCGGGAGCTCCTACAATGAGCAGTTCTTC
NA TRBJ2-2 NA TRBV19 CASSTRGVGELFF TGTGCCAGTAGTACTAGGGGTGTCGGGGAGCTGTTTTTT
NA TRBJ1-4 NA TRBV19 CASSMIDRSEKLFF TGTGCCAGTAGTATGATAGACAGGAGTGAAAAACTGTTTTTT
TRBD1 TRBJ2-3 NA TRBV25-1 CASNDRAKTFTDTQYF TGTGCCAGCAATGACAGGGCGAAGACATTCACAGATACGCAGTATTTT
TRBD1 TRBJ1-4 NA TRBV27 CASSLQGATNEKLFF TGTGCCAGCAGTTTACAGGGGGCGACTAATGAAAAACTGTTTTTT
NA TRBJ1-6 NA TRBV2 CAIRLRAKSPLHF TGTGCCATAAGACTCAGGGCAAAGTCACCCCTCCACTTT
NA TRBJ1-1 once TRBV2 CASRGPWREAFF TGTGCCAGCAGAGGACCCTGGAGGGAAGCTTTCTTT
NA TRBJ1-2 NA TRBV5-1 CASSPRGVRGYTF TGCGCCAGCAGCCCTAGAGGAGTACGCGGCTACACCTTC
NA TRBJ2-1 NA TRBV11-3 CASSLLGGSYNEQFF TGTGCCAGCAGCCTCCTGGGGGGTTCCTACAATGAGCAGTTCTTC
NA TRBJ1-6 NA TRBV5-8 CASSLGDGDISSPLHF TGTGCCAGCAGCTTGGGGGATGGGGACATCTCTTCACCCCTCCACTTT
NA TRBJ1-1 NA TRBV29-1 CSFRDWRRSEAFF TGCAGCTTCCGGGACTGGCGTAGAAGTGAAGCTTTCTTT
NA TRBJ2-5 few TRBV2 CASGGPSAETQYF TGTGCCAGCGGCGGGCCCTCCGCGGAGACCCAGTACTTC
NA TRBJ1-1 NA TRBV7-9 CASSLTQGGGMNTEAFF TGTGCCAGCAGCTTAACACAGGGTGGTGGGATGAACACTGAAGCTTTCTTT
NA TRBJ1-2 NA TRBV28 CASSLDRGYGYTF TGTGCCAGCAGTTTAGATAGGGGCTATGGCTACACCTTC
TRBD1 TRBJ2-1 NA TRBV11-2 CASSPHRDRGNEQFF TGTGCCAGCAGCCCGCACCGGGACAGGGGAAATGAGCAGTTCTTC
NA TRBJ2-4 NA TRBV19 CASSLSPRSRGWNIQYF TGTGCCAGTAGCCTTTCCCCAAGAAGTAGAGGGTGGAACATTCAGTACTTC
NA TRBJ2-5 NA TRBV28 CASSSYRETQYF TGTGCCAGCAGTTCTTACAGGGAGACCCAGTACTTC
TRBD1 TRBJ2-3 NA TRBV2 CASRRRDRGPDTQYF TGTGCCAGCAGGAGGCGGGACAGGGGACCAGATACGCAGTATTTT
TRBD1 TRBJ2-7 NA TRBV6-5 CASSYGQGTYEQYF TGTGCCAGCAGTTACGGACAGGGGACCTACGAGCAGTACTTC
TRBD2 TRBJ2-1 NA TRBV6-5 CASRRTSGNEQFF TGTGCCAGCAGACGGACTAGTGGCAATGAGCAGTTCTTC
NA TRBJ1-3 NA TRBV11-2 CASSLEGISGNTIYF TGTGCCAGCAGCTTAGAGGGCATCTCTGGAAACACCATATATTTT
TRBD1 TRBJ2-7 NA TRBV24-1 CATSGVSLPGQGSYEQYF TGTGCCACCAGTGGAGTCTCTTTGCCGGGACAGGGTTCCTACGAGCAGTACTTC